This passage covers 20 T cell receptor beta chains from one sample sequenced in a study of persistence of HIV-infected CD4 T cells. Cells were stimulated with CMV-infected fibroblast lysates at roughly 10 ug/mL. CD40L-negative CD69-negative CD45RO-high memory CD4+ T cells were sorted as populations depleted of antigen-responding cells. This was the immunoSEQ version 4 assay in survey mode. The assay was immunoSEQ multiplex PCR, and TCRdb's table has in-frame clones only and misses some. This table has approximately 31,000 clones, around four fifths appearing once. Antigens for these TCRs are unknown. Sequences were derived from CD4+ T cells sorted from PBMCs after approximately 19-hour stimulation, sampled from a patient who received antiretroviral therapy. The receptors come from an adult man with HIV who was CMV-seropositive.

Only one count was recorded for this clone. DNA of the CDR3: TGTGCCAGCAGCCAAGGCGAAAAACTGTTTTTT. This translates into CASSQGEKLFF. The V gene is TRBV4-2, the J gene TRBJ1-4, with D unclear. The CDR3 runs 11 residues. The V end was cut by 1 base, the J end by 8 bases, with 2 bases between. Germline V gene lookup returns CDR1 LGHNA and CDR2 YNFKEQ.

This chain uses TRBV19 with TRBJ2-3; TRBD1 matches at 8 bases. V was pared by 4 bases and J by 3 bases, with 6 bases of the junction left unmatched. Germline V gives CDR1 LNHDA, CDR2 SQIVND (reference sequence). This CDR3 region has 15 residues. The CDR3 bases are TGTGCCAGTAGTAAGACAGGGGCCCATACAGATACGCAGTATTTT. Translating gives CASSKTGAHTDTQYF.

The chain links TRBV10-2 to TRBJ2-2, with D perhaps being TRBD1 or TRBD2 (5 bases each). CDR1 is WSHSY, CDR2 SAAADI, per germline. V lost 6 bases, J lost 2 bases, and 22 bases lay in between. The CDR3 covers 18 residues. The CDR3 DNA sequence: TGCGCCAGCAGGGTCTCCGGGACGGCCTTCACAAACACCGGGGAGCTGTTTTTT. Encoded protein: CASRVSGTAFTNTGELFF.

The chain couples TRBV7-8 to TRBJ2-1, with D perhaps TRBD2 (6 bases). This CDR3 is built from 15 residues. The V end was cut by 3 bases, the J end by 2 bases, with 11 bases between. Per the germline V gene, CDR1 is SGHVS and CDR2 is FQNEAQ. The CDR3 loop reads CASSLLAGTYNEQFF. In DNA, the CDR3 is TGTGCCAGCAGCTTGCTGGCGGGGACCTACAATGAGCAGTTCTTC.

The chain employs TRBV12-3 or TRBV12-4 and TRBJ2-7; tentatively, D is TRBD1 (5 bases). Trimming removed 4 bases from V and 0 bases from J, with 7 bases in between. The CDR3 length is 13 residues. The CDR3 region has the DNA TGTGCCAGCAGTTCGGACATCTCCTACGAGCAGTACTTC. It translates to CASSSDISYEQYF.

The gene calls are TRBV7-9 and TRBJ1-5; D unclear. The germline V gene has CDR1 SEHNR and CDR2 FQNEAQ (reference sequence). This CDR3 is built from 13 residues. The germline V and J ends were trimmed by 5 bases and 4 bases, with 9 bases remaining between them. The CDR3 nucleotides are TGTGCCAGCAGCCTAGTTGAGAATCAGCCCCAGCATTTT. Translated: CASSLVENQPQHF.

V and J are TRBV2 and TRBJ1-1; D not resolved. Germline lookup yields CDR1 SNHLY and CDR2 FYNNEI. V was pared by 2 bases and J by 0 bases, with 10 bases between. The CDR3 loop spans 15 amino acids. The CDR3 is CASSERMVMNTEAFF. The CDR3 nucleotides read TGTGCCAGCAGTGAACGAATGGTTATGAACACTGAAGCTTTCTTT.

This clone appeared a single time. The CDR3 reads CASSYRSRQETQYF. CDR3 coding DNA: TGTGCCAGCAGTTATCGATCCCGCCAAGAGACCCAGTACTTC. The rearrangement links TRBV6-2 or TRBV6-3 to TRBJ2-5; D remains unclear. There are 14 residues in the CDR3. Trimming left V 3 bases short and J 1 base short, with 9 bases between. Germline CDR1 and CDR2: MNHEY and SVGEGT.

This clone appeared once. The CDR3 bases are TGTGCCAGCAGCCCGGGAGGGGACGGACTCTCCTACGAGCAGTACTTC. Encoded protein: CASSPGGDGLSYEQYF. The chain joins TRBV3-1 (or the pseudogene TRBV3-2) to TRBJ2-7; 8 nucleotides align to TRBD2. Unmatched junction bases numbered 8, after V lost 4 bases and J lost 0 bases. Germline V gives CDR1 LGHDT, CDR2 YNNKEL (reference sequence). The CDR3 sequence is 16 residues long.

This clone was detected a few times. The V gene is TRBV6-5, the J gene TRBJ1-5, with no clear D. Per germline, CDR1 MNHEY and CDR2 SVGAGI. The ends were cut back, 4 bases at V and 7 bases at J, with 11 bases in the middle. The CDR3 covers 13 residues. The CDR3 loop is CASSSSRAQPQHF. The CDR3 DNA follows: TGTGCCAGCAGTTCAAGTAGGGCACAGCCCCAGCATTTT.

Notes on this clone: Other nucleotide sequences in the sample specify the same CDR3. The chain employs TRBV5-1 and TRBJ2-5, with D perhaps TRBD1 (6 bases). Trimming cost V 0 bases and J 2 bases, with 14 bases left between them. Germline-derived CDR1 and CDR2 are SGHRS and YFSETQ. The CDR3 runs to 16 residues. Here the CDR3 DNA reads TGCGCCAGCAGCTTGGGGGGGCGCTGGGGGCAAGAGACCCAGTACTTC. This gives the protein CASSLGGRWGQETQYF. The full variable domain, completed using reference TRBV5-1 and TRBJ2-5, is KAGVTQTPRYLIKTRGQQVTLSCSPISGHRSVSWYQQTPGQGLQFLFEYFSETQRNKGNFPGRFSGRQFSNSRSEMNVSTLELGDSALYLCASSLGGRWGQETQYFGPGTRLLVL.

This rearrangement joins TRBV14 to TRBJ1-1; a weak D match, TRBD1 (6 bases). Germline-derived CDR1 and CDR2 are SGHDN and FVKESK. V was cut by 4 bases and J by 4 bases, with 10 bases left in between. This CDR3 is built from 13 residues. CDR3 region: CASSPGVGTEAFF. The CDR3 DNA follows: TGTGCCAGCAGCCCAGGGGTGGGCACTGAAGCTTTCTTT. The full variable domain, completed using reference TRBV14 and TRBJ1-1, is EAGVTQFPSHSVIEKGQTVTLRCDPISGHDNLYWYRRVMGKEIKFLLHFVKESKQDESGMPNNRFLAERTGGTYSTLKVQPAELEDSGVYFCASSPGVGTEAFFGQGTRLTVV.

The rearrangement joins TRBV3-1 (or the pseudogene TRBV3-2) to TRBJ2-1, with unresolved D. The germline V and J ends were trimmed by 7 bases and 5 bases, with 21 bases remaining between them. The CDR3 has 16 amino acids. Germline V gives CDR1 LGHDT, CDR2 YNNKEL (reference sequence). The CDR3 DNA sequence: TGTGCCAGCACCCCTCGCCAGGTATCTGGGGACAATGAGCAGTTCTTC. Its translation: CASTPRQVSGDNEQFF.

This chain joins TRBV6-5 and TRBJ1-1; perhaps TRBD1 as D (5 bases). Deletions cut 1 base from V and 0 bases from J, with 9 bases between. Germline CDR1 MNHEY, CDR2 SVGAGI. This CDR3 has 15 amino acids. The CDR3 reads CASSYWGLLNTEAFF. In DNA form, the CDR3 reads TGTGCCAGCAGTTACTGGGGACTCCTGAACACTGAAGCTTTCTTT.

The genes are TRBV5-4 and TRBJ2-3, with TRBD2 matching over 10 bases. The CDR3 loop spans 14 amino acids. Germline values: CDR1 SGHNT, CDR2 YYREEE (reference sequence). V shed 4 bases and J 8 bases; nucleotides not matched to a gene: 7. The CDR3 DNA follows: TGTGCCAGCAGCCTTAGCGGGGGGCGCGGTACGCAGTATTTT. This codes for CASSLSGGRGTQYF.

This clone appeared a single time. The chain joins TRBV5-4 to TRBJ1-2, with D tentatively TRBD1 (6 bases). The CDR3 contains 17 residues. From germline, CDR1 is SGHNT and CDR2 YYREEE (reference sequence). V shed 4 bases and J shed 4 bases, with 23 bases lying between them. CDR3 sequence reads: CASSRTDGGRGSYGYTF. The CDR3, as DNA: TGTGCCAGCAGCCGGACAGATGGGGGGAGAGGTAGCTATGGCTACACCTTC.

This rearrangement joins TRBV19 to TRBJ1-1; D remains unclear. The CDR3 loop spans 21 amino acids. The V gene lost 3 bases and the J gene lost 4 bases, with 33 bases spanning the gap. Germline V gene sequence: CDR1 LNHDA, CDR2 SQIVND (reference sequence). The chain's CDR3 is CASSIETPKGKVLSVLTEAFF. CDR3 bases: TGTGCCAGTAGTATTGAAACCCCGAAGGGTAAAGTCTTAAGCGTTCTCACTGAAGCTTTCTTT.

V is TRBV6-5 and J is TRBJ1-1, with TRBD1 as a possible D gene (6 bases). Germline V gives CDR1 MNHEY, CDR2 SVGAGI. The CDR3 totals 13 residues. With 4 bases removed from V and 7 bases from J, the gap between germline ends came to 13 bases. In nucleotides, the CDR3 is TGTGCCAGCAGTTCGACAGGATATTTTGAAGCTTTCTTT. This encodes CASSSTGYFEAFF.

The sample holds a few counts of this clone. The CDR3 loop reads CSAWPSNEQFF. The CDR3 bases are TGCAGTGCATGGCCCTCCAATGAGCAGTTCTTC. The V gene is TRBV20-1, the J gene TRBJ2-1; D gene unclear. Germline values: CDR1 DFQATT, CDR2 SNEGSKA (reference sequence). Trimming left V 6 bases short and J 6 bases short, with 9 bases between. The CDR3 is 11 amino acids.

The chain employs TRBV15 and TRBJ1-3, with a tentative D call TRBD1 (5 bases). The germline V gene has CDR1 LNHNV and CDR2 YYDKDF (reference sequence). V shed 0 bases and J shed 4 bases, with 7 bases lying between them. The CDR3 extends over 14 amino acids. The CDR3 loop reads CATSRDRGGNTIYF. DNA for the CDR3: TGTGCCACCAGCAGAGATCGGGGGGGAAACACCATATATTTT.